This T cell receptor (beta chain) was identified during a study of response to subunit inactivated influenza vaccine (dated by TCRdb to between 2018 and 2020). In the study overall: Deep quantitative T cell receptor repertoire profiling was used in the study to track responses to a trivalent subunit inactivated influenza vaccine.

What the work shows at the level of the full study, not this receptor alone: The authors proposed that each seasonal influenza vaccination may bring in only a limited number of new T cells.

This clonotype was detected a few times. Its antigen target is currently unknown. No much larger clonotype is one base removed from it; base qualities were not supplied. The receptor library was made with RT-PCR. Sequencing was carried out with an Illumina HiSeq 2500. Using fastp trimming at Q25 and MiXCR clonotype assembly, TCRdb reanalyzed the public sequencing data and kept in-frame beta chains. Rows matching on CDR3 protein sequence are summarized as one entry with the most common DNA and genes. In all, the sample holds 550,000 to 800,000 distinct CDR3 sequences, and over 11% of those were seen once. The top ten hold 5.5% to 7% of the sample. The CDR3 covers 15 residues, taking in both the cysteine and the phenylalanine. Solely the CDR3 DNA is kept, with 45 bases framed from the first base. The trim is 8 bases for V and 1 base for J, with a gap of 15 bases between the germline ends. The germline V gene sets CDR1 to SNHLY and CDR2 to FYNNEI.

Recombination joined TRBV2 with TRBJ1-5; the D gene is perhaps TRBD1, from 5 matching bases. The material sequenced was PBMCs from blood, taken roughly 15 days before vaccination. This clonotype was obtained from a man aged 50 or older who received an inactivated influenza vaccine. Donor details come from another sample of the same person, matched by shared clones. CDR3 sequence: CASGTAVDSNQPQHF. The DNA reads TGTGCCAGCGGGACCGCGGTTGACAGCAATCAGCCCCAGCATTTT.